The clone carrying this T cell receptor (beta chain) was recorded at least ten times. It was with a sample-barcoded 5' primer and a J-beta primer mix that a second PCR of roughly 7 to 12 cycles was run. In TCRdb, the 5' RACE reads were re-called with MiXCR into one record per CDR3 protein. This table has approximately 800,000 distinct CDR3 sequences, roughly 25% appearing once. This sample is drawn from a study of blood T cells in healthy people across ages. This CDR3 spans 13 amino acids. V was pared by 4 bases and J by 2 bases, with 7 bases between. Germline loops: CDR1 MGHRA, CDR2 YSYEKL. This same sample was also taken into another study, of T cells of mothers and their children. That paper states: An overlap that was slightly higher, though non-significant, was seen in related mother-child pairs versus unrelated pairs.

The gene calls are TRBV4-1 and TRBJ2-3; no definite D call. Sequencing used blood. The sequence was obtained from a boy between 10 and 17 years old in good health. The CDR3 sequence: CASSPVPTDTQYF. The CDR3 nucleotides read TGCGCCAGCAGCCCTGTCCCCACAGATACGCAGTATTTT.